The clone carrying this T cell receptor (beta chain) was recorded once. As originally analysed: Estimation of nucleated cell counts relied on the amplification of reference gene primers. The assay was immunoSEQ multiplex PCR, and TCRdb's table has in-frame clones only and misses some. That table is the source of V, J and clone size, and D and trimming were worked out from the DNA. This sample has roughly 300,000 clones, with approximately 87% found just once. The source of the sample is a study of blood T cell repertoires in COVID-19. The CDR3 length is 15 residues. Trimming shortened V by 3 bases and J by 5 bases, and 13 bases separated the two germline ends. Germline lookup yields CDR1 LNHDA and CDR2 SQIVND (reference sequence).

This chain uses TRBV19 with TRBJ2-2, with no clear D. What was sequenced was peripheral blood. The receptor's source is a woman aged 25 to 39 with COVID-19, enrolled during active disease. The CDR3 region has the DNA TGTGCCAGTAGTATTGATAGCTCCGGAACCGGGGAGCTGTTTTTT. Translating gives CASSIDSSGTGELFF.